This T cell receptor (beta chain) was sequenced for a study of vaccination and CD4 T cells after COVID-19 (dated by TCRdb to between 2022 and 2023). Background on the whole study: In the convalescent cohort there were six males and four females, among whom were two Hispanic individuals, seven Caucasians, two Asians and one multiracial person. In around 9 COVID-19 convalescent patients and a few infection-naive healthy vaccine recipients, researchers compared the spike-specific CD4+ TCR repertoire from before mRNA vaccination with the repertoire from after. Post-vaccine blood samples were collected a median of around 2.5 months after the second vaccine dose, ranging from roughly 14 to 241 days. Control cultures received a CEFX viral epitope pool as the positive control, an HIV-1 Nef peptide pool as the negative control, or no peptide. Memory CD4+ T cell crossreactivity between SARS-CoV-2 and common cold coronavirus spike proteins was assessed at the TCR clonotype level in an earlier paper using these donors. For stimulating the cultures, overlapping spike peptide pools were used, derived from SARS-CoV-2 as well as from the common cold coronaviruses HCoV-NL63, HCoV-OC43 and HCoV-229E. Participants got two doses of the Pfizer-BioNTech BNT162b2 vaccine (n=8) or two doses of the Moderna mRNA-1273 vaccine (n=2). Post-COVID blood samples were collected from convalescent patients a median of approximately 93 days after diagnosis, with a range of roughly 30 to 161 days. Beyond this particular receptor, the publication reports: An increase in the median number of SARS-CoV-2-reactive clonotypes from 21 after infection to some 40 after vaccination was observed, but the change was not found to be significant. The number of convalescent patients in the study was relatively small, and the study did not examine early timepoints following natural infection. Nearly all vaccine-specific clones in convalescent patients (304 of 307) were mono-reactive for SARS-CoV-2 spike rather than cross-reactive with common cold coronaviruses. In convalescent patients, a median around 90% of post-vaccine SARS-CoV-2-reactive clones were detected only after vaccination, suggesting vaccine-specific priming.

This clonotype was detected only a few times. Its antigen is unknown. No base qualities exist here, and no much larger clone lies one base off it. According to the study, the label for this sample's treatment or condition signals: roughly 11-day PBMC culture with coronavirus spike peptide pools or control peptides (ViraFEST assay). CD4+ T cells from unexposed donors were collected before the COVID-19 pandemic (2011-2018). The ViraFEST assay was used in the study, in which antigen-specific T cells were expanded with peptide pools and expanded clonotypes were subsequently identified by TCR sequencing. Under 2.5 million PBMCs per well were cultured in IMDM with roughly 5.5% human AB serum and 8 to 10 IU/ml IL-2, plus 10 ug/ml peptide pools. Half of the culture medium was replaced with fresh IL-2-containing medium on days 3 and 7. Once the cells had been in culture for around ten days, the EasySep CD4+ T cell isolation kit was used to isolate CD4+ T cells by negative selection. As far as cell numbers permitted, CD4+ T cells from unexposed donors were tested for reactivity against SARS-CoV-2 S and N as well as four spike pools from common cold coronaviruses. PBMCs were separated from whole blood using Ficoll-Paque Plus gradient centrifugation and then either used fresh or cryopreserved at -140C. Triplicate wells were generally used for each culture condition. Leukapheresis product for the unexposed donors was purchased commercially.

The CDR3 runs 14 amino acids, cysteine and phenylalanine included. The kept DNA is CDR3 alone, 42 bases in frame from the first base. From a lookup of the germline V gene (reference sequence), CDR1 and CDR2 are LNHDA and SQIVND. V and J are trimmed by 5 bases and 8 bases, and the gene matches miss 8 bases of the junction. Library construction relied on PCR. DNA from cultured CD4+ T cells was subjected to TCR sequencing with the Oncomine TCR Beta short-read assay at the Johns Hopkins FTIC core. The QIAamp micro DNA kit was used to extract genomic DNA from the cultured CD4+ T cells. Oncomine TCR Beta libraries from cultured CD4+ T cells were pooled using unique dual indexes and sequenced on an Illumina iSeq 100. In the paper's pipeline: Non-productive sequences were removed, and CDR3s that did not start with C, did not end with F or W, or were shorter than 7 amino acids were discarded. Antigen-specific clonotypes were identified using the MANAFEST web application through comparison of peptide-stimulated wells with reference and other culture wells. Positive clones required FDR below 0.05, an odds ratio above 5, and productive frequency above 0.1% in at least two of three replicate wells. A clonotype was classed as cross-reactive if the clonotype showed significant expansion both in SARS-CoV-2 spike wells and in at least one common cold coronavirus spike condition. Levenshtein distances (stringdist) and unrooted phylogenetic trees (ape) in R version 3.6.1 were used to assess CDR3 homology. The public reads were run again by TCRdb, first through fastp at Q25 and then through MiXCR, and only productive beta chains were kept. Rows are combined by CDR3 protein, so each entry shows the most common genes and DNA. It is TCRdb's table, rather than the study itself, that gives the V and J calls and clone size. The sample records more than 2,000 distinct CDR3 sequences, roughly 18% of which are singletons. The top ten hold over 20% of the sample.

The receptor chain draws on TRBV19 and TRBJ2-4; 8 central nucleotides agree with TRBD1. This clonotype was obtained from a human donor in good health. The sequencing sample was made of CD4+ T cells from blood, cultured in vitro. The CDR3 in this case is CASSRPGTGHIQYF. The bases are TGTGCCAGTAGTCGTCCCGGGACAGGACACATTCAGTACTTC. The variable domain in full, with residues beyond the CDR3 obtained from the reference TRBV19 and TRBJ2-4 genes, is DGGITQSPKYLFRKEGQNVTLSCEQNLNHDAMYWYRQDPGQGLRLIYYSQIVNDFQKGDIAEGYSVSREKKESFPLTVTSAQKNPTAFYLCASSRPGTGHIQYFGAGTRLSVL.